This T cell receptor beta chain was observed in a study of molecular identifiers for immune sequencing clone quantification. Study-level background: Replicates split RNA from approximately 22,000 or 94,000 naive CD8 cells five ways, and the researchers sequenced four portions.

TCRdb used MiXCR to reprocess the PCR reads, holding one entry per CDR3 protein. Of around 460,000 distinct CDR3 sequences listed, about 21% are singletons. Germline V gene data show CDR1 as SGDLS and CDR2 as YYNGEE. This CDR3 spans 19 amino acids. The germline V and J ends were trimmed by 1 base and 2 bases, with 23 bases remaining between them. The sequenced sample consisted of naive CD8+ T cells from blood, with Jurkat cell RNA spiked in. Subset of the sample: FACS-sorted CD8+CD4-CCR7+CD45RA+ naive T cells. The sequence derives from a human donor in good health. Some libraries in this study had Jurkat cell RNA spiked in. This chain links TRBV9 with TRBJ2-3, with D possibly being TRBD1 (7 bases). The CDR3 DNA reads TGTGCCAGCAGCGTAACAGACAGGGACTTAATACAAAACACAGATACGCAGTATTTT. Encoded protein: CASSVTDRDLIQNTDTQYF.